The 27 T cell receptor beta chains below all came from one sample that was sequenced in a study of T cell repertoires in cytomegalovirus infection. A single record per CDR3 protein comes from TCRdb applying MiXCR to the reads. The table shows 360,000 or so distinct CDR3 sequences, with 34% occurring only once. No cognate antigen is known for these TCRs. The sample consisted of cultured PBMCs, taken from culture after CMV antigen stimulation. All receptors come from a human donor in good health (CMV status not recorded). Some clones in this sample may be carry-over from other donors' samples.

For the CDR3, the DNA is TGTGCCAGCAGCTTAGGTCCGGGGACGCTATCTGGGGCCAACGTCCTGACTTTC. This encodes CASSLGPGTLSGANVLTF. The chain links TRBV7-9 to TRBJ2-6; D possibly matches TRBD1 or TRBD2 (5 bases each). This CDR3 is 18 amino acids long. CDR1 and CDR2 from the germline V gene are SEHNR and FQNEAQ (reference sequence). V lost 1 base and J 1 base, leaving 14 bases between the germline ends.

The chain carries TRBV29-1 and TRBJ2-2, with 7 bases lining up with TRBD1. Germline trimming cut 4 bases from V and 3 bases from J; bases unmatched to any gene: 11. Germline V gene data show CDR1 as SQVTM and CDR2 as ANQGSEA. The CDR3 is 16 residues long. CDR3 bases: TGCAGCGTTGGATACGGGGCAGGGGGTGACACCGGGGAGCTGTTTTTT. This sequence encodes CSVGYGAGGDTGELFF.

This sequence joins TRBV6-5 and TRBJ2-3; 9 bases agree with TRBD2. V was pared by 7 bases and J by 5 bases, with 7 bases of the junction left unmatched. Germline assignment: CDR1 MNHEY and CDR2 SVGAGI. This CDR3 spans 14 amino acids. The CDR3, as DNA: TGTGCCAGCAAGGGTAGCGGGAGATTAGATACGCAGTATTTT. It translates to CASKGSGRLDTQYF.

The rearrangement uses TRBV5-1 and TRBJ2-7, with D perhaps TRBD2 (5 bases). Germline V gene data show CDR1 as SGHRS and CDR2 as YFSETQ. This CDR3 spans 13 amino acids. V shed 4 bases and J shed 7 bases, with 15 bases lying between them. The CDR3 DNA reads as TGCGCCAGCAGCGGGCGAACCGGGAAAGAGCAGTACGTC. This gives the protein CASSGRTGKEQYV.

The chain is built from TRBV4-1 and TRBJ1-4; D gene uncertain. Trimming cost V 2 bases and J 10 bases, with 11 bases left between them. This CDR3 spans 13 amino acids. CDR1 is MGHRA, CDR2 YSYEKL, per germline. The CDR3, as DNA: TGCGCCAGCAGCCAATCCCCAGCCGGAAAACTGTTTTTT. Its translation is CASSQSPAGKLFF.

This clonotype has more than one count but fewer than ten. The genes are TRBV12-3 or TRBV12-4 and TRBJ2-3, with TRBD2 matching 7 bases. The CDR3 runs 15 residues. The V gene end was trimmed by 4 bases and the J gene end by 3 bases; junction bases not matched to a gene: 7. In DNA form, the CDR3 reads TGTGCCAGCAGTTACGAAGCAGCGGGAACAGATACGCAGTATTTT. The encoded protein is CASSYEAAGTDTQYF.

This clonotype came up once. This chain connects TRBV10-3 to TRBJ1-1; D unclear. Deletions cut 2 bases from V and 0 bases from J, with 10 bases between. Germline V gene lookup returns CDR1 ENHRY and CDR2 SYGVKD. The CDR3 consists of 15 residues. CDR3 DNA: TGTGCCATCAGTGAGGTGGTCAGTTTGAACACTGAAGCTTTCTTT. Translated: CAISEVVSLNTEAFF.

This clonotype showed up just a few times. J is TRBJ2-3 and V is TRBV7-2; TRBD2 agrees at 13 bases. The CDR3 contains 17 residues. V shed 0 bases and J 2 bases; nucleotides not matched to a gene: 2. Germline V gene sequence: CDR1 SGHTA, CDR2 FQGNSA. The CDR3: CASSLAGLAGYTDTQYF. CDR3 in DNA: TGTGCCAGCAGCTTAGCGGGACTAGCGGGGTACACAGATACGCAGTATTTT.

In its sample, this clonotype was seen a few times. The CDR3 loop reads CASSRRDRGLEAFF. The CDR3 coding sequence is TGTGCCAGCAGCCGACGGGACAGGGGGCTTGAAGCTTTCTTT. This chain joins TRBV14 and TRBJ1-1; 12 bases are a match to TRBD1. CDR1 and CDR2 (germline): SGHDN, FVKESK. CDR3 length equals 14 residues. V dropped 4 bases and J dropped 7; count of bases not matched to a gene: 4.

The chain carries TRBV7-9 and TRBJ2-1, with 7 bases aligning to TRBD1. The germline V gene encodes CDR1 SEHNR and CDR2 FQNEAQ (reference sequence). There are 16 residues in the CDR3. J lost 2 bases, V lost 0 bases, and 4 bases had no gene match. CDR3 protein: CASSLAIQGAYNEQFF. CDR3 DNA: TGTGCCAGCAGCTTAGCGATCCAGGGGGCCTACAATGAGCAGTTCTTC.

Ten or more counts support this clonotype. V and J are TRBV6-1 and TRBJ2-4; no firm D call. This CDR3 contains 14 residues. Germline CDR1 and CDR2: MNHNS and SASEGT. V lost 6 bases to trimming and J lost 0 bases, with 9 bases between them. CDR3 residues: CASRSLLAKNIQYF. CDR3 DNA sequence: TGTGCCAGCAGGAGCTTACTAGCCAAAAACATTCAGTACTTC.

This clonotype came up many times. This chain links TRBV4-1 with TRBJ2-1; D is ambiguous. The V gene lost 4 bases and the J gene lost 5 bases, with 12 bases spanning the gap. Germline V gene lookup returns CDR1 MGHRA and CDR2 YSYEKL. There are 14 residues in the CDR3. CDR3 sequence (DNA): TGCGCCAGCAGCCCACGAATAAGCAACAATGAGCAGTTCTTC. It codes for CASSPRISNNEQFF.

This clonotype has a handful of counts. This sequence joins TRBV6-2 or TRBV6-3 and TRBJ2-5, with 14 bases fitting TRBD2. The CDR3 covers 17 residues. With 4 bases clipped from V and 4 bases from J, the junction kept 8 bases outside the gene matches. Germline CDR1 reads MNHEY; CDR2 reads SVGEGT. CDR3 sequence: CASSSTSGRAYRETQYF. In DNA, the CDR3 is TGTGCCAGCAGTTCGACTAGCGGGAGGGCCTATCGAGAGACCCAGTACTTC.

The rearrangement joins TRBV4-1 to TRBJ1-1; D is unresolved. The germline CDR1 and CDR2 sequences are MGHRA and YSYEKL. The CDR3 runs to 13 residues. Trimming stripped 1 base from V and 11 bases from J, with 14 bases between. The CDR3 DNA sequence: TGCGCCAGCAGCCAAGCGGCCCCAGAGCGGGCTTTCTTT. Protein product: CASSQAAPERAFF.

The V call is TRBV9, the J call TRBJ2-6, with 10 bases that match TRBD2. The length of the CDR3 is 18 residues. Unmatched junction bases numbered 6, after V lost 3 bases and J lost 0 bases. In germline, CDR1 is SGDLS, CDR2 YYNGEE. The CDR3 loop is CASSEGLATDSGANVLTF. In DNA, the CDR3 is TGTGCCAGCAGCGAGGGACTAGCGACTGACTCTGGGGCCAACGTCCTGACTTTC.

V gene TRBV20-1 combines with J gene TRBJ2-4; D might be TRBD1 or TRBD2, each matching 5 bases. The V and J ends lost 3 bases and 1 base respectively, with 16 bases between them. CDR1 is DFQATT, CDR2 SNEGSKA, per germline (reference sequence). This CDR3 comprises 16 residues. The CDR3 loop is CSASDEGRLAKNIQYF. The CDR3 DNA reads TGCAGTGCTAGTGATGAGGGGCGCCTCGCCAAAAACATTCAGTACTTC.

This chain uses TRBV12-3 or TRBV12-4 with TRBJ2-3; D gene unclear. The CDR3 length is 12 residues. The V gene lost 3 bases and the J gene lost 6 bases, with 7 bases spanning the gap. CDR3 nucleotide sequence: TGTGCCAGCAGTTTTGTGGCGGATACGCAGTATTTT. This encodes CASSFVADTQYF.

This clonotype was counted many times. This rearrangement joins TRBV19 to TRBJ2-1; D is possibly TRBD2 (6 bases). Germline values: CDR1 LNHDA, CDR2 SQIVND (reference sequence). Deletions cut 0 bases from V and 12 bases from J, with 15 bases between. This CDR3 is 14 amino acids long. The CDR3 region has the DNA TGTGCCAGTAGTATAGAAGCGGCGGGACGACGGCAGTTCTTC. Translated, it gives CASSIEAAGRRQFF.

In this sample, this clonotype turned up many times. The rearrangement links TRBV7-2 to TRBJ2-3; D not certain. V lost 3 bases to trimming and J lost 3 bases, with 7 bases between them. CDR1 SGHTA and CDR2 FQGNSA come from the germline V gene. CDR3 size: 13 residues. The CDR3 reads CASSLGFTDTQYF. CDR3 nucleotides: TGTGCCAGCAGCTTGGGGTTTACAGATACGCAGTATTTT.

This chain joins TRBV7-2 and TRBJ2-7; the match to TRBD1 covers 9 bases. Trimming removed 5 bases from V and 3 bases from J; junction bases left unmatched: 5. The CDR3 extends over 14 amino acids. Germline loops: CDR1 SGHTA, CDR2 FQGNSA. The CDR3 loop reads CASSPGTGHYEQYF. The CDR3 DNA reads TGTGCCAGCAGCCCAGGGACAGGGCACTACGAGCAGTACTTC.

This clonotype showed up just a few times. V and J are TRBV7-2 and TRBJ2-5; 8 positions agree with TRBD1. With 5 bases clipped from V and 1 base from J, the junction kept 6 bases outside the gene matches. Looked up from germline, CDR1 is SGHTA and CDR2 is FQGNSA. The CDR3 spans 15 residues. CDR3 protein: CASSPATGAQETQYF. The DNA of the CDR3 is TGTGCCAGCAGCCCAGCGACAGGGGCCCAAGAGACCCAGTACTTC.

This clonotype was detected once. In nucleotides, the CDR3 is TGTGCCAGCAGTTTTACTTTGACAGCCTACGAGCAGTACGTC. It yields the protein CASSFTLTAYEQYV. J is TRBJ2-7 and V is TRBV28, with D maybe TRBD1 (5 bases). Trimming left V 3 bases short and J 2 bases short, with 11 bases between. The CDR3 contains 14 residues. Germline-derived CDR1 and CDR2 are MDHEN and SYDVKM.

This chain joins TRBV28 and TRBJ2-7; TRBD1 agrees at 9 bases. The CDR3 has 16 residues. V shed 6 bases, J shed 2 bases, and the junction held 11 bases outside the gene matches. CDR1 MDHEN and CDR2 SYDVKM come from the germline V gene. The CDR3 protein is CASSLPRTGVTYEQYF. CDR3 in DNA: TGTGCCAGCAGCCTCCCCCGGACAGGGGTTACCTACGAGCAGTACTTC.

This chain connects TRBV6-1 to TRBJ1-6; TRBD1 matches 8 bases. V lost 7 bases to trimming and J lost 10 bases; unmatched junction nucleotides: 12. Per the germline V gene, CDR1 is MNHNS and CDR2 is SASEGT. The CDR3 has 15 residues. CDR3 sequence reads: CASTNRDRPLSPLHF. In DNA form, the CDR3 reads TGTGCCAGCACCAACCGGGACAGGCCCTTGTCACCCCTCCACTTT.

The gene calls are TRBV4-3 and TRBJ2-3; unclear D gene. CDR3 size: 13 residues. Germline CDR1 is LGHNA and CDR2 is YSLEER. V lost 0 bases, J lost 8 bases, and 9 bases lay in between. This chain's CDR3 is CASSQEYGATQYF. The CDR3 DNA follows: TGCGCCAGCAGCCAAGAATACGGAGCTACGCAGTATTTT.

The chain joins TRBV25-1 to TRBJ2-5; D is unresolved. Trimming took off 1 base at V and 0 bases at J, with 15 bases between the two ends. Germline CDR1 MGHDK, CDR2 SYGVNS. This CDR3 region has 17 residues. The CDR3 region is CASSESPIKGDQETQYF. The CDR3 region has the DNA TGTGCCAGCAGTGAATCTCCGATTAAGGGTGACCAAGAGACCCAGTACTTC.

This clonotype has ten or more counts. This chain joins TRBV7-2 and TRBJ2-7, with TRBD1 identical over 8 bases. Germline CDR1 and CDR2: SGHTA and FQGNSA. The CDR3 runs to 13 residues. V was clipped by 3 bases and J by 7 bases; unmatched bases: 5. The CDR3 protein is CASSFTTGGEQYV. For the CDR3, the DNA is TGTGCCAGCAGCTTTACCACAGGGGGAGAGCAGTACGTC.